Listed here is a single T cell receptor beta chain. Trimming pared 0 bases from V and 1 base from J, leaving 10 bases between. Germline V CDR1 and CDR2: LGHNA, YNFKEQ. This CDR3 comprises 16 residues. Assay: immunoSEQ multiplex PCR; the TCRdb copy retains only in-frame clones and omits some. The table lists some 62,000 clones, 95% to 98% of them singletons. The data were obtained in a study of Tregs in tolerant kidney transplant recipients. This receptor was identified in a human donor who received a combined kidney and bone marrow transplant. The material was Tregs from blood, obtained before the transplant. The rearrangement joins TRBV4-2 to TRBJ2-1, with D possibly TRBD2 on 5 matching bases. CDR3 DNA: TGTGCCAGCAGCCAAGATAGTGAGGGTTCCTACAATGAGCAGTTCTTC. This codes for CASSQDSEGSYNEQFF.